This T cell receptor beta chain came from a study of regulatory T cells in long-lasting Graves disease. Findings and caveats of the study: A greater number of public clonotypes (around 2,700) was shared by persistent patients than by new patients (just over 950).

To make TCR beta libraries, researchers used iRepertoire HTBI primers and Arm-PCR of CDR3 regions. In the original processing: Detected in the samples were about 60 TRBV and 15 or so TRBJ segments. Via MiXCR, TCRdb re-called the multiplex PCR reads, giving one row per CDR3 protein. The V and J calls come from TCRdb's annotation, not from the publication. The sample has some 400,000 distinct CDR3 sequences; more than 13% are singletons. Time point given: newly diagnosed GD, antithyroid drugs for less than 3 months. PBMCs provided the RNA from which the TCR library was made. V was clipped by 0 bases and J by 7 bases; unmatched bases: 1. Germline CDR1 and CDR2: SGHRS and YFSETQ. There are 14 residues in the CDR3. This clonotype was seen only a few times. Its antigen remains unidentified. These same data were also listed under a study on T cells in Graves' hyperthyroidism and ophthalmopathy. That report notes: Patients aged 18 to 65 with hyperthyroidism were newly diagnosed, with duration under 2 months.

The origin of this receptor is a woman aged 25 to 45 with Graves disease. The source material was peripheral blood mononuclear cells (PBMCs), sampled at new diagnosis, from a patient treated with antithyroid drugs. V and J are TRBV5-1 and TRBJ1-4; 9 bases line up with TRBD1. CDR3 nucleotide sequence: TGCGCCAGCAGCTTGGGACAGGGGGTTGAAAAACTGTTTTTT. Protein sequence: CASSLGQGVEKLFF.